Each of the 6 T cell receptor beta chains below was sequenced from the same sample in a study of cytomegalovirus exposure and HLA in healthy donors. The primer mix had 60 Vbeta and 13 Jbeta primers. Clones were sequenced by immunoSEQ multiplex PCR, and TCRdb holds only the in-frame ones, with some missing. This table holds 150,000 to 200,000 clones, 80% to 85% found once. The sequenced sample consisted of PBMCs. The receptors derive from a male donor in good health and CMV-seropositive.

This clone was found once. V gene TRBV27 combines with J gene TRBJ1-2; D is unresolved. V was cut by 6 bases and J by 0 bases, with 11 bases left in between. The CDR3 extends over 14 amino acids. Germline CDR1 and CDR2: MNHEY and SMNVEV (reference sequence). CDR3 nucleotide sequence: TGTGCCAGCAGCTCAAGAGCCTCTAACTATGGCTACACCTTC. Translation gives CASSSRASNYGYTF.

This chain uses TRBV9 with TRBJ1-1, with D possibly being TRBD1 (6 bases). V lost 4 bases to trimming and J lost 1 base, with 8 bases between them. Germline V gives CDR1 SGDLS, CDR2 YYNGEE. The CDR3 spans 13 residues. CDR3 nucleotides: TGTGCCAGCAGCTGGGGGCAGAACACTGAAGCTTTCTTT. This sequence encodes CASSWGQNTEAFF.

This clone was found a few times. This rearrangement joins TRBV27 to TRBJ1-3; D might be TRBD1 (5 bases). The CDR3 has 18 amino acids. CDR1 is MNHEY, CDR2 SMNVEV, per germline (reference sequence). Trimming stripped 6 bases from V and 0 bases from J, with 21 bases between. This chain's CDR3 is CASSPHRLRGFSGNTIYF. CDR3 nucleotides: TGTGCCAGCAGCCCCCACCGGTTGCGGGGGTTCTCTGGAAACACCATATATTTT.

This clone appeared a single time. The gene calls are TRBV2 and TRBJ2-7; 7 bases match TRBD1. The germline gives CDR1 SNHLY, CDR2 FYNNEI. Trimming at V came to 5 bases and at J to 3 bases, leaving 4 bases not matched to a gene. The CDR3 sequence is 13 residues long. CDR3 DNA: TGTGCCAGCAGTCGGGACAGACACTACGAGCAGTACTTC. It translates to CASSRDRHYEQYF.

The chain uses TRBV10-3 and TRBJ2-5; TRBD2 aligns across 9 bases. This CDR3 spans 14 amino acids. Germline V gene sequence: CDR1 ENHRY, CDR2 SYGVKD. V trimming: 4 bases; J trimming: 11 bases; junction bases outside the gene matches: 11. The CDR3 DNA sequence: TGTGCCATCAGTGTGGGAGCGGGAGGCGGTGAGCAGTACTTC. Its translation is CAISVGAGGGEQYF.

This rearrangement joins TRBV7-2 to TRBJ2-1, with 10 nucleotides matching TRBD2. The CDR3 spans 16 residues. Germline V lookup: CDR1 SGHTA, CDR2 FQGNSA. Trimming cost V 4 bases and J 6 bases; bases outside gene matches: 9. The CDR3, as DNA: TGTGCCAGCAGCTGGAAGGCTAGCGGGGGACGCAATGAGCAGTTCTTC. Amino acids: CASSWKASGGRNEQFF.